Each of the 14 T cell receptor beta chains below was sequenced from the same sample in a study of graft-versus-host responses after intestinal transplantation. Sequencing used immunoSEQ multiplex PCR; TCRdb keeps in-frame clones, though not all of them. The sample lists about 45,000 clones; 91% were seen once. The specimen was PBMCs, collected 524 days after transplant. The receptors come from a human patient who received an intestinal transplant, so some T cells may come from the graft donor.

This clone appeared a single time. The rearrangement links TRBV4-2 to TRBJ1-5; TRBD1 might be the D (5 bases). Trimming left V 0 bases short and J 3 bases short, with 15 bases between. The germline CDR1 and CDR2 sequences are LGHNA and YNFKEQ. The CDR3 sequence is 17 residues long. The CDR3 region has the DNA TGTGCCAGCAGCCAAGAGGGTCCAGGGTGGCACAATCAGCCCCAGCATTTT. This gives the protein CASSQEGPGWHNQPQHF.

This clone has a single count. CDR3 protein: CASSVSQGIPETQYF. The CDR3 bases are TGTGCCAGTAGTGTGTCACAGGGTATCCCGGAGACCCAGTACTTC. V is TRBV19 and J is TRBJ2-5, with D tentatively TRBD1 (6 bases). This CDR3 is built from 15 residues. Germline V gene sequence: CDR1 LNHDA, CDR2 SQIVND (reference sequence). V was shortened by 5 bases and J by 5 bases, with 18 bases between the two germline ends.

CDR3 protein: CASSQDGGSGNTIYF. CDR3 coding DNA: TGCGCCAGCAGCCAAGATGGGGGGTCTGGAAACACCATATATTTT. This chain connects TRBV4-1 to TRBJ1-3; D may be TRBD1 (5 bases). Trimming shortened V by 0 bases and J by 1 base, and 7 bases separated the two germline ends. Germline V gene sequence: CDR1 MGHRA, CDR2 YSYEKL. This CDR3 is built from 15 residues.

The V call is TRBV25-1, the J call TRBJ1-2; TRBD1 agrees at 8 bases. J gave up 3 bases and V 3 bases, and 6 bases lay outside the gene matches. The CDR3 runs 15 residues. Germline CDR1 is MGHDK and CDR2 is SYGVNS. The CDR3 sequence: CASSDPQGGDYGYTF. Written as DNA, the CDR3 is TGTGCCAGCAGTGACCCACAGGGGGGGGACTATGGCTACACCTTC.

This chain joins TRBV7-3 and TRBJ2-3, with 11 positions matching TRBD2. This CDR3 has 16 amino acids. The trim removed 5 bases at V and 7 bases at J, leaving 11 bases unmatched. The germline CDR1 and CDR2 sequences are SGHTA and FQGTGA. The CDR3 here is CASSPLAGGVGNTQYF. The CDR3 nucleotides are TGTGCCAGCAGCCCTCTAGCGGGAGGAGTCGGGAATACGCAGTATTTT.

This chain connects TRBV9 to TRBJ2-7; 11 positions match TRBD2. The germline V gene has CDR1 SGDLS and CDR2 YYNGEE. The V segment lost 4 bases and the J segment 4 bases; nucleotides outside the gene matches: 7. This CDR3 has 15 amino acids. This CDR3 is CASSPYSGGDYEQYF. CDR3 coding DNA: TGTGCCAGCAGCCCCTATAGCGGGGGGGATTACGAGCAGTACTTC.

The chain recombines TRBV9 with TRBJ2-7; D remains unclear. The CDR3 sequence is 14 residues long. V was trimmed by 2 bases and J by 0 bases, leaving 9 bases between them. Looked up from germline, CDR1 is SGDLS and CDR2 is YYNGEE. CDR3 sequence: CASSVGLSSYEQYF. The CDR3 DNA reads as TGTGCCAGCAGCGTCGGGTTGAGCTCCTACGAGCAGTACTTC.

V and J are TRBV7-3 and TRBJ2-1, with 8 bases identical to TRBD1. V shed 2 bases and J 4 bases; nucleotides not matched to a gene: 1. In germline, CDR1 is SGHTA, CDR2 FQGTGA. This CDR3 has 14 amino acids. The CDR3 DNA sequence: TGTGCCAGCAGCTTAGGGACAGGTTACAATGAGCAGTTCTTC. Its protein is CASSLGTGYNEQFF.

The V gene is TRBV9, the J gene TRBJ1-1, with 10 bases that match TRBD1. The germline V gene encodes CDR1 SGDLS and CDR2 YYNGEE. The ends lost 0 bases at V and 5 bases at J; junction bases unmatched: 7. The CDR3 has 16 residues. CDR3 amino acids: CASSVGPGQGSTEAFF. In DNA form, the CDR3 reads TGTGCCAGCAGCGTAGGCCCGGGACAGGGGTCGACTGAAGCTTTCTTT.

The chain carries TRBV11-2 and TRBJ2-6; 7 bases agree with TRBD1. The CDR3 spans 18 residues. Germline CDR1 reads SGHAT; CDR2 reads FQNNGV. The J segment lost 2 bases and the V segment lost 1 base, leaving 8 bases of the junction unmatched. CDR3 protein: CASSLVTVTGAGANVLTF. The CDR3 nucleotides read TGTGCCAGCAGCTTAGTCACCGTAACAGGGGCTGGGGCCAACGTCCTGACTTTC.

This sequence joins TRBV10-1 and TRBJ1-5; D is possibly TRBD1 (5 bases). The CDR3 sequence is 12 residues long. Germline-derived CDR1 and CDR2 are WNHNN and SYGVQD (reference sequence). The V gene lost 11 bases and the J gene lost 4 bases, with 12 bases spanning the gap. The CDR3 is CAGDSFNQPQHF. CDR3 nucleotides: TGCGCCGGAGACAGTTTTAATCAGCCCCAGCATTTT.

This chain connects TRBV10-3 to TRBJ1-1; the match to TRBD1 covers 7 bases. CDR3 size: 13 residues. The V gene end was trimmed by 4 bases and the J gene end by 5 bases; junction bases not matched to a gene: 4. CDR1 ENHRY and CDR2 SYGVKD come from the germline V gene. In nucleotides, the CDR3 is TGTGCCATCAGTGCGGAGACAGGGACTGAAGCTTTCTTT. It codes for CAISAETGTEAFF.

The chain recombines TRBV28 with TRBJ2-1, with TRBD2 matching 12 bases. Germline V gives CDR1 MDHEN, CDR2 SYDVKM. The CDR3 runs 15 residues. The V segment lost 5 bases and the J segment 12 bases; nucleotides outside the gene matches: 11. The CDR3 loop reads CASSPPGTSGHAQFF. CDR3 in DNA: TGTGCCAGCAGTCCACCCGGGACTAGCGGGCATGCGCAGTTCTTC.

The chain's CDR3 is CASSSHQQGANEKLFF. The DNA of the CDR3 is TGTGCCAGCAGTTCCCATCAACAGGGGGCTAATGAAAAACTGTTTTTT. The V gene is TRBV28, the J gene TRBJ1-4, with 8 bases that match TRBD1. Germline CDR1 reads MDHEN; CDR2 reads SYDVKM. The CDR3 covers 16 residues. J lost 3 bases, V lost 4 bases, and 7 bases had no gene match.